The 24 T cell receptor beta chains reported below all come from one sample, sequenced in a study of blood T cells in healthy people across ages. Combining a sample-barcoded 5' primer with a J-beta primer mix, a second PCR ran for 7 to 11 cycles. TCRdb reprocessed the 5' RACE reads with MiXCR, giving one entry per CDR3 protein. The sample has 700,000 to 900,000 distinct CDR3 sequences; roughly 24% are singletons. These data were also reused for a study on T cells of mothers and their children.

Sequenced sample: blood. These TCRs come from a boy aged 5 to 17 in good health.

V is TRBV12-3 or TRBV12-4 and J is TRBJ1-6; D gene uncertain. V was trimmed by 6 bases and J by 3 bases, leaving 9 bases between them. The CDR3 is 14 residues long. This chain's CDR3 is CASREQIYNSPLHF. DNA for the CDR3: TGTGCCAGCAGGGAACAGATCTATAATTCACCCCTCCACTTT.

This clonotype turned up a few times. The V and J genes are TRBV3-1 and TRBJ2-5, with 8 bases aligning to TRBD2. The CDR3 spans 16 residues. With 4 bases clipped from V and 5 bases from J, the junction kept 12 bases outside the gene matches. Germline assignment: CDR1 LGHDT and CDR2 YNNKEL (reference sequence). For the CDR3, the DNA is TGTGCCAGCAGCCTGATCTCGGGGGGGGCCAGGGAGACCCAGTACTTC. Its protein is CASSLISGGARETQYF.

This clonotype was counted a few times. The V and J genes are TRBV7-9 and TRBJ1-1; 7 bases align to TRBD1. This CDR3 is built from 15 residues. Losses at the gene ends were 6 bases for V and 0 bases for J; bases not matched to a gene: 7. Germline V lookup: CDR1 SEHNR, CDR2 FQNEAQ (reference sequence). Here the CDR3 DNA reads TGTGCCAGCAGACGGGACAGACCGATGAACACTGAAGCTTTCTTT. Residues: CASRRDRPMNTEAFF. Looking up the rest from reference TRBV7-9 and TRBJ1-1 gives the full variable domain: DTGVSQNPRHKITKRGQNVTFRCDPISEHNRLYWYRQTLGQGPEFLTYFQNEAQLEKSRLLSDRFSAERPKGSFSTLEIQRTEQGDSAMYLCASRRDRPMNTEAFFGQGTRLTVV.

The rearrangement joins TRBV16 to TRBJ1-1; D gene unclear. Germline V gene lookup returns CDR1 KGHSY and CDR2 FQNENV. The CDR3 is 13 amino acids. V gave up 2 bases and J gave up 6 bases, with 10 bases separating them. The CDR3 DNA reads TGTGCCAGCAGCCAACGGCAGTCTTCTGAAGCTTTCTTT. Translated: CASSQRQSSEAFF.

The V gene is TRBV28, the J gene TRBJ2-5; D is uncertain. Trimming removed 3 bases from V and 2 bases from J, with 10 bases in between. Germline CDR1 reads MDHEN; CDR2 reads SYDVKM. The CDR3 has 14 amino acids. The CDR3 bases are TGTGCCAGCAGTTTTTCCAGGAGACAAGAGACCCAGTACTTC. Protein: CASSFSRRQETQYF.

The V gene is TRBV20-1, the J gene TRBJ2-5, with no clear D. Looked up from germline, CDR1 is DFQATT and CDR2 is SNEGSKA (reference sequence). V was shortened by 3 bases and J by 1 base, with 15 bases between the two germline ends. The length of the CDR3 is 15 residues. This CDR3 is CSASPRVRVQETQYF. CDR3 bases: TGCAGTGCTAGCCCCCGCGTCCGGGTCCAAGAGACCCAGTACTTC.

This clonotype was seen a few times. The genes are TRBV5-1 and TRBJ2-3, with unresolved D. V lost 5 bases and J lost 2, with 9 bases in between. Germline lookup yields CDR1 SGHRS and CDR2 YFSETQ. This CDR3 has 13 residues. The CDR3 nucleotides read TGCGCCAGCAGTCAAGGAAACACAGATACGCAGTATTTT. It translates to CASSQGNTDTQYF.

This rearrangement joins TRBV5-1 to TRBJ2-4, with 9 bases identical to TRBD1. The CDR3 is 14 amino acids. With 7 bases clipped from V and 6 bases from J, the junction kept 8 bases outside the gene matches. CDR1 is SGHRS, CDR2 YFSETQ, per germline. The chain's CDR3 is CASCAGTGTNIQYF. In nucleotides, the CDR3 is TGCGCCAGCTGCGCTGGGACAGGGACAAACATTCAGTACTTC.

This clonotype occurred a few times. V gene TRBV10-3 combines with J gene TRBJ1-2; TRBD1 aligns across 8 bases. After removal of 10 bases from V and 8 bases from J, the junction contained 9 bases not matched to a gene. The CDR3 is 12 amino acids. Germline V lookup: CDR1 ENHRY, CDR2 SYGVKD. The CDR3 loop reads CATLDRAGGYTF. The CDR3 bases are TGTGCCACCCTGGACAGGGCCGGAGGCTACACCTTC.

V gene TRBV5-1 combines with J gene TRBJ1-2, with 7 bases identical to TRBD1. Per the germline V gene, CDR1 is SGHRS and CDR2 is YFSETQ. With 5 bases clipped from V and 2 bases from J, the junction kept 3 bases outside the gene matches. This CDR3 region has 13 residues. In DNA form, the CDR3 reads TGCGCCAGCAGGAGGGGACAGAACTATGGCTACACCTTC. Translating it yields CASRRGQNYGYTF.

This clonotype was seen a handful of times. The chain combines TRBV6-6 with TRBJ2-3; no firm D call. This CDR3 is built from 15 residues. V lost 0 bases to trimming and J lost 2 bases, with 9 bases between them. The germline CDR1 and CDR2 sequences are MNHNY and SVGAGI (reference sequence). Written as DNA, the CDR3 is TGTGCCAGCAGTTACTCTTCGGCTCCCACAGATACGCAGTATTTT. It yields the protein CASSYSSAPTDTQYF.

The chain is built from TRBV21-1 and TRBJ1-2. TRBV21-1 represents a pseudogene. The CDR3 sequence is 16 residues long. The CDR3 nucleotides are TGTGCCAGCAAAAAGGATTGGCAGGCGAACCTACATGGCTACACCTTC. It codes for CASKKDWQANLHGYTF.

V and J are TRBV1 and TRBJ2-5; the D call of TRBD1 is as the table states it, not checked on the DNA. TRBV1 is deemed a pseudogene. The CDR3 consists of 14 residues. CDR3 sequence: CTSSPGEEGETQYF. In DNA, the CDR3 is TGCACCAGCAGCCCGGGGGAAGAGGGAGAGACCCAGTACTTC.

The chain joins TRBV5-1 to TRBJ2-4; D gene unclear. V was pared by 3 bases and J by 6 bases, with 10 bases between. The CDR3 contains 13 residues. Germline values: CDR1 SGHRS, CDR2 YFSETQ. The CDR3, as DNA: TGCGCCAGCAGCTCGGCAGATGGAAACATTCAGTACTTC. Its translation is CASSSADGNIQYF. The full variable domain, in which reference TRBV5-1 and TRBJ2-4 provide the parts outside the CDR3, is KAGVTQTPRYLIKTRGQQVTLSCSPISGHRSVSWYQQTPGQGLQFLFEYFSETQRNKGNFPGRFSGRQFSNSRSEMNVSTLELGDSALYLCASSSADGNIQYFGAGTRLSVL.

This clonotype has only a few counts. This sequence joins TRBV6-2 or TRBV6-3 and TRBJ2-7; a weak D match, TRBD1 (5 bases). The germline CDR1 and CDR2 sequences are MNHEY and SVGEGT. This CDR3 spans 16 amino acids. The V and J ends lost 0 bases and 2 bases respectively, with 14 bases between them. The CDR3 nucleotides are TGTGCCAGCAGTTACTCGATACTGGGGCCAACCTACGAGCAGTACTTC. It translates to CASSYSILGPTYEQYF.

The V and J genes are TRBV7-7 and TRBJ2-3, with 11 positions matching TRBD1. The length of the CDR3 is 15 residues. V lost 5 bases and J lost 5; bases outside the gene matches: 6. Per germline, CDR1 SSHAT and CDR2 FNYEAQ (reference sequence). CDR3 loop: CASSGGQGAGDTQYF. The CDR3 bases are TGTGCCAGCAGCGGAGGACAGGGGGCAGGAGATACGCAGTATTTT.

This sequence joins TRBV9 and TRBJ1-2; D ambiguous. Trimming stripped 0 bases from V and 7 bases from J, with 10 bases between. Germline CDR1 and CDR2: SGDLS and YYNGEE. The CDR3 runs to 13 residues. The CDR3 protein is CASSVGLPGGYTF. In DNA form, the CDR3 reads TGTGCCAGCAGCGTAGGGCTGCCTGGTGGCTACACCTTC.

This clonotype was seen a handful of times. The V call is TRBV29-1, the J call TRBJ2-3; D is unresolved. The V gene lost 4 bases and the J gene lost 0 bases, with 11 bases spanning the gap. From germline, CDR1 is SQVTM and CDR2 ANQGSEA. The CDR3 contains 14 residues. CDR3 region: CSVAASSSTDTQYF. DNA of the CDR3: TGCAGCGTTGCCGCGTCGTCCAGCACAGATACGCAGTATTTT.

In this sample, this clonotype turned up a few times. The gene calls are TRBV27 and TRBJ2-5, with 7 bases aligning to TRBD1. The CDR3 runs to 14 residues. J was trimmed by 2 bases and V by 8 bases; bases with no gene match: 8. Germline V gene lookup returns CDR1 MNHEY and CDR2 SMNVEV (reference sequence). In DNA form, the CDR3 reads TGTGCCAGCCGCGATGACAGGGAACAAGAGACCCAGTACTTC. This translates into CASRDDREQETQYF.

This clonotype was picked up a small number of times. V is TRBV7-9 and J is TRBJ1-6; tentative D call: TRBD1 (5 bases). V was trimmed by 4 bases and J by 8 bases, leaving 15 bases between them. Germline V CDR1 and CDR2: SEHNR, FQNEAQ (reference sequence). The CDR3 is made up of 15 amino acids. CDR3 region: CASSSGGLLHSPLHF. CDR3 sequence (DNA): TGTGCCAGCAGCTCGGGGGGTCTTCTCCATTCACCCCTCCACTTT.

Regarding this clonotype: One end of the junction varies from germline; a read error may be responsible. The genes are TRBV30 and TRBJ2-3; the match to TRBD1 covers 9 bases. Germline V gene sequence: CDR1 GTSNPN, CDR2 SVGIG (reference sequence). The CDR3 runs 15 residues. The CDR3 protein is CAWSVPTGGTDTQYF. Written as DNA, the CDR3 is TGTGCCTGGAGTGTCCCTACAGGGGGCACAGACACGCAGTATTTT. Full variable domain (outside the CDR3, taken from reference TRBV30 and TRBJ2-3): SQTIHQWPATLVQPVGSPLSLECTVEGTSNPNLYWYRQAAGRGLQLLFYSVGIGQISSEVPQNLSASRPQDRQFILSSKKLLLSDSGFYLCAWSVPTGGTDTQYFGPGTRLTVL.

The chain carries TRBV12-3 or TRBV12-4 and TRBJ1-2; D may be TRBD1 (5 bases). There are 14 residues in the CDR3. The V end lost 5 bases, the J end lost 4 bases, and 14 bases lay between the germline ends. CDR3 loop: CASSIQGDLYGYTF. For the CDR3, the DNA is TGTGCCAGCAGTATCCAAGGGGACCTCTATGGCTACACCTTC.

The J gene is TRBJ1-2, the V gene TRBV2, with D uncertain. Trimming stripped 6 bases from V and 0 bases from J, with 11 bases between. CDR3 length: 14 amino acids. Germline loops: CDR1 SNHLY, CDR2 FYNNEI. The CDR3 DNA is TGTGCCAGCAGCCCCTCGCAGCCTAACTATGGCTACACCTTC. It specifies CASSPSQPNYGYTF. Full variable domain (rest looked up from reference TRBV2 and TRBJ1-2): EPEVTQTPSHQVTQMGQEVILRCVPISNHLYFYWYRQILGQKVEFLVSFYNNEISEKSEIFDDQFSVERPDGSNFTLKIRSTKLEDSAMYFCASSPSQPNYGYTFGSGTRLTVV.

The chain joins TRBV6-5 to TRBJ1-3; tentative D call: TRBD1 (5 bases). Trimming removed 4 bases at V and 0 bases at J, with 10 bases between. The CDR3 totals 15 residues. Germline lookup yields CDR1 MNHEY and CDR2 SVGAGI. The CDR3 sequence: CASSSGFSSGNTIYF. CDR3 nucleotide sequence: TGTGCCAGCAGTTCAGGGTTTAGCTCTGGAAACACCATATATTTT.